This TCR beta chain was recovered during a study of T cells in Graves' hyperthyroidism and ophthalmopathy. At the level of the study: Blood from the periphery was taken at initial diagnosis, before any treatment.

The PBMCs had their origin in 10 ml of fresh peripheral blood. Germline lookup yields CDR1 DFQATT and CDR2 SNEGSKA (reference sequence). V lost 1 base, J lost 1 base, and 6 bases stayed unmatched. There are 16 residues in the CDR3. The source material, RNA transcripts, was used to amplify TCR beta CDR3 regions. First-round RT-PCR of the TCR CDR3 relied on the HTBI primer set. TCRdb reprocessed the multiplex PCR reads via MiXCR and lists one record per CDR3 protein. The data hold about 280,000 distinct CDR3 sequences, with less than 30% observed a single time. This TCR derives from a man between 35 and 55 years old with Graves' hyperthyroidism that later progressed to Graves' ophthalmopathy. The sample comprised blood. The chain combines TRBV20-1 with TRBJ2-7; 11 bases are a match to TRBD2. The CDR3, as DNA: TGCAGTGCTAGAGCCCAACTAGCGGGAGTGTCCTACGAGCAGTACTTC. Translated: CSARAQLAGVSYEQYF.